This T cell receptor (beta chain) was sequenced in a study of shared clonotypes between healthy human individuals. The CDR3 length is 15 residues. Trimming removed 0 bases from V and 3 bases from J, with 12 bases in between. Germline V lookup: CDR1 MNHNS, CDR2 SASEGT. None of the donors, who were healthy HIV-negative adults, had recently had acute infections or vaccinations. In the study's own analysis: Junction-only sequences without quality scores came from ImmunoSEQ, so filtering differed. Assay: immunoSEQ multiplex PCR; the TCRdb copy retains only in-frame clones and omits some. V and J calls and clone size are as listed in that table; D and trimming were resolved from the DNA. The table lists some 980,000 clones, more than 75% of them singletons.

The TCR comes from a man aged 18-30 years in good health. This sequence joins TRBV6-1 and TRBJ2-7, with D possibly matching TRBD1 (6 bases). Sequenced sample: memory CD4+ T cells sorted from blood. Subset of the sample: CD45RA-negative fraction. CDR3 sequence reads: CASSEAVGQIYEQYF. CDR3 nucleotides: TGTGCCAGCAGTGAAGCGGTTGGACAGATCTACGAGCAGTACTTC.